This T cell receptor (beta chain) stems from a study of T cell responses to AZD1222 COVID-19 vaccine. TCRdb keeps only in-frame clones here, not all; method: immunoSEQ multiplex PCR. In the table there are around 76,000 clones, roughly 81% of which are singletons. This CDR3 has 12 amino acids. CDR1 and CDR2 (germline): LGHNT, FRNRAP. Trimming shortened V by 5 bases and J by 6 bases, and 10 bases separated the two germline ends. This receptor was obtained from an adult in good health. The sequencing here drew on peripheral blood, taken on day 0 of AZD1222 vaccination. This chain links TRBV12-5 with TRBJ1-1; D perhaps matches TRBD1 (6 bases). The CDR3 DNA reads TGTGCTAGTGGTGAACAGGGATCTGAAGCTTTCTTT. It encodes CASGEQGSEAFF.